This T cell receptor (beta chain) was identified in a study of blood T cell repertoires in COVID-19. Study information: Acute-phase and convalescent COVID-19 samples originated in the United States, Italy and Spain.

Across about two dozen US areas, participants ranged in age from roughly 18 to 95 years. Participants reported their clinical history, and cohort assignment relied on those reports. Per the study methods: Estimated nucleated cell counts came from reference gene primer amplification. The table came from immunoSEQ multiplex PCR; TCRdb's copy has only in-frame clones and leaves some out. Clone size and the V and J calls come from that table; the DNA yielded D and trimming. Of over 250,000 clones in the sample, about 87% were seen once. Sequencing used PBMCs or T cells enriched from blood (not recorded which). This receptor was taken from a woman aged 18-29 years who had recovered from COVID-19.

The CDR3 reads CASSVGGTGVNEQYF. The DNA of the CDR3 is TGTGCCAGCAGCGTAGGAGGGACAGGGGTTAACGAGCAGTACTTC. The chain has TRBV9 and TRBJ2-7, with TRBD1 identical over 10 bases. CDR1 is SGDLS, CDR2 YYNGEE, per germline. Trimming removed 0 bases from V and 5 bases from J; junction bases left unmatched: 5. The CDR3 loop spans 15 amino acids.